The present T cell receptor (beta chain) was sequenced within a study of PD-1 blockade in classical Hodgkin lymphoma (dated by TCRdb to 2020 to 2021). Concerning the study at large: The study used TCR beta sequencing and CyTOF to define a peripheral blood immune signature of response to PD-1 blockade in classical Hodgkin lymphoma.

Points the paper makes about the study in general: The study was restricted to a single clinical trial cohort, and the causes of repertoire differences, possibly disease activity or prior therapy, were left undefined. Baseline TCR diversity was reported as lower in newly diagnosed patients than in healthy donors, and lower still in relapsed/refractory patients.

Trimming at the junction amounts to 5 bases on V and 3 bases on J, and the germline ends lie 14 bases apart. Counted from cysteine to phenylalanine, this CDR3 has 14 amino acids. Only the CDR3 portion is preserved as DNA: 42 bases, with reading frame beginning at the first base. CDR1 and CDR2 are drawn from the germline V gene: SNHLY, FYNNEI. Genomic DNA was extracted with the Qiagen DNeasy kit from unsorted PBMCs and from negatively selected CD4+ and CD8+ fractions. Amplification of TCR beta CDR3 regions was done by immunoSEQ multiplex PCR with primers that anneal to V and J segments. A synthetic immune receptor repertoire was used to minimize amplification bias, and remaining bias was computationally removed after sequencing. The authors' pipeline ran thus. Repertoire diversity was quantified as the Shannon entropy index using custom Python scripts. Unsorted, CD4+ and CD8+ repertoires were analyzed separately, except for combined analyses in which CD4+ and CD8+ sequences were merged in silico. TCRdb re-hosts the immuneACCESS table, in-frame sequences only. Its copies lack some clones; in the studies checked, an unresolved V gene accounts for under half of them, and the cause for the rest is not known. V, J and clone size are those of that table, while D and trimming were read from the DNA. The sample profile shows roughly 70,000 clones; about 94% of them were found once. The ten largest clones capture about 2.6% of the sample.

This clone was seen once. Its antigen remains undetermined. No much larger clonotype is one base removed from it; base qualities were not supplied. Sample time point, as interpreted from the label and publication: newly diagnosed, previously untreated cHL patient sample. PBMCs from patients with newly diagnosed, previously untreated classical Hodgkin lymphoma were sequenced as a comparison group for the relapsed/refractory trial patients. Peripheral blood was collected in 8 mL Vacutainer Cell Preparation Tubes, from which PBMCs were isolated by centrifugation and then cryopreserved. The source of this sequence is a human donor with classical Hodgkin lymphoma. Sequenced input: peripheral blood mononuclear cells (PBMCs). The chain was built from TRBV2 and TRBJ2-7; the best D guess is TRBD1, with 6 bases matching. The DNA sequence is TGTGCCAGCAGTTATGACATAGGGGGCTACGAGCAGTACTTC. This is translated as CASSYDIGGYEQYF. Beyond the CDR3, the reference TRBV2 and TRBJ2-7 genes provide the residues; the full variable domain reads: EPEVTQTPSHQVTQMGQEVILRCVPISNHLYFYWYRQILGQKVEFLVSFYNNEISEKSEIFDDQFSVERPDGSNFTLKIRSTKLEDSAMYFCASSYDIGGYEQYFGPGTRLTVT.